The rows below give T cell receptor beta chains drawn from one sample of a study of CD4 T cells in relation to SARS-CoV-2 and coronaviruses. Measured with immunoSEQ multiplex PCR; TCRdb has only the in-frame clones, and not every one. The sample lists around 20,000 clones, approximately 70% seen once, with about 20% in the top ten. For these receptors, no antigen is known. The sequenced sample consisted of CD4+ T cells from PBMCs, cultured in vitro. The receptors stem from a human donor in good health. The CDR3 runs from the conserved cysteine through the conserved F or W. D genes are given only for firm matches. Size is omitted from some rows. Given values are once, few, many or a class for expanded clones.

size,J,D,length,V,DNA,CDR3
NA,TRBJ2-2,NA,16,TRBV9,TGTGCCAGCAGCCCCCAAGCGGGTACGAACACCGGGGAGCTGTTTTTT,CASSPQAGTNTGELFF
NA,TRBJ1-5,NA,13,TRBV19,TGTGCCAGTAGTATTGGCCGTGATCAGCCCCAGCATTTT,CASSIGRDQPQHF
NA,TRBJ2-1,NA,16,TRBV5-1,TGCGCCAGCAGCCGCGGCGAGGCGGGCGGTTACAATGAGCAGTTCTTC,CASSRGEAGGYNEQFF
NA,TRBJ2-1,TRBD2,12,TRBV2,TGTGCCAGCAGAGTGACTAGCGGGGAACGGTTCTTC,CASRVTSGERFF
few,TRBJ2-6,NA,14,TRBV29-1,TGCAGCGTTGTCGGAAGCTCTGGGGCCAACGTCCTGACTTTC,CSVVGSSGANVLTF
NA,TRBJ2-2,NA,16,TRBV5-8,TGTGCCAGCAGCTTGTGGCAGGGTCTGAACACCGGGGAGCTGTTTTTT,CASSLWQGLNTGELFF
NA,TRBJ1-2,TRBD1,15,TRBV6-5,TGTGCCAGCAGTCCGAGTCCCGGGACAGGGTATGGCTACACCTTC,CASSPSPGTGYGYTF
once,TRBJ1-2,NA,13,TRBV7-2,TGTGCCAGCAGCCCCGGGTCGGGTGGTGGCTACACCTTC,CASSPGSGGGYTF
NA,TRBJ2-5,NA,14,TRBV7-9,TGTGCCAGCAGCTCCTGGACAGCGGGAGAGACCCAGTACTTC,CASSSWTAGETQYF
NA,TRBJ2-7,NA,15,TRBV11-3,TGTGCCAGCAGCTTAGAGCCGGGGGCAATCAACGAGCAGTACTTC,CASSLEPGAINEQYF
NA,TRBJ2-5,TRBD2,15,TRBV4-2,TGTGCCAGCAGCCATACTAGCGGGAGGGAAGAGACCCAGTACTTC,CASSHTSGREETQYF
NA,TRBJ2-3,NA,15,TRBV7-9,TGTGCCAGCAGCTTAGAGGCAGGGGGCACAGATACGCAGTATTTT,CASSLEAGGTDTQYF
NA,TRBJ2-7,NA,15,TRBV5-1,TGCGCCAGCAGCTTGGGCGGAGGTTCTCCTGCCGAGCAGTACTTC,CASSLGGGSPAEQYF
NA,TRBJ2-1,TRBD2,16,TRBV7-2,TGTGCCAGCAGCTTTACTTCAGCGGGGACCTACAATGAGCAGTTCTTC,CASSFTSAGTYNEQFF
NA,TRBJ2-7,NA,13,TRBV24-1,TGTGCCACCAAGGACACAAACTCCTACGAGCAGTACTTC,CATKDTNSYEQYF
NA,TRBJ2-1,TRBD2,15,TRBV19,TGTGCCAGTAAGCGGCTGAGCGGGGCTTACAATGAGCAGTTCTTC,CASKRLSGAYNEQFF
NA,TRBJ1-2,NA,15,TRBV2,TGTGCCAGCAGTGGGGGACCTTATTCTTCCTATGGCTACACCTTC,CASSGGPYSSYGYTF
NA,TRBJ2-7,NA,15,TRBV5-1,TGCGCCAGCAGCTTGGGGGGTAGTTCTCTTTACGAGCAGTACTTC,CASSLGGSSLYEQYF
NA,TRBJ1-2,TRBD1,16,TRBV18,TGTGCCAGCTCACCACGTGCCGGGACAGTCGATTATGGCTACACCTTC,CASSPRAGTVDYGYTF
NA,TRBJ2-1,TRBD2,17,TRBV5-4,TGTGCCAGCAGCCTCGGGGGAGGGCCAATTTCCTACAATGAGCAGTTCTTC,CASSLGGGPISYNEQFF
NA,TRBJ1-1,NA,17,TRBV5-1,TGCGCCAGCAGCTTAACGGGACGGGAACTACCGAACACTGAAGCTTTCTTT,CASSLTGRELPNTEAFF
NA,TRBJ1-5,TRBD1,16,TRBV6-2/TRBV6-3,TGTGCCAGCAGTTACTCGGACAGGGGGAGATATCAGCCCCAGCATTTT,CASSYSDRGRYQPQHF
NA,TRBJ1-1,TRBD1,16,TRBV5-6,TGTGCCAGCAGCCAAACAGGGGGCTGGTCGAACACTGAAGCTTTCTTT,CASSQTGGWSNTEAFF
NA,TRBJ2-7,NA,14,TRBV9,TGTGCCAGCAGCGTAGACCAGGGGCCGCGGGAGCAGTACTTC,CASSVDQGPREQYF
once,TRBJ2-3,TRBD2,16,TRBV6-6,TGTGCCAGCAGTTACCGCCTAGCGGGGGGTTTAAATACGCAGTATTTT,CASSYRLAGGLNTQYF
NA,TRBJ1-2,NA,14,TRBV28,TGTGCCAGCAGTTTGCGGGGGGTATACTATGGCTACACCTTC,CASSLRGVYYGYTF
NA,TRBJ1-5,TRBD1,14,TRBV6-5,TGTGCCACCATCCCACAGGGGATGGATCAGCCCCAGCATTTT,CATIPQGMDQPQHF
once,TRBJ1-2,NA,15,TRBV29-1,TGCAGCGTTGAAGAGGACGGACGCCACATCTATGGCTACACCTTC,CSVEEDGRHIYGYTF
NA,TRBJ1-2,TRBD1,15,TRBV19,TGTGCCAGTAGTATAGAACAGGGGGCGAAGTACGGCTACACCTTC,CASSIEQGAKYGYTF
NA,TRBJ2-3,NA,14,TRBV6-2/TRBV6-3,TGTGCCAGCAGTTACGTCCTTATCACAGATACGCAGTATTTT,CASSYVLITDTQYF
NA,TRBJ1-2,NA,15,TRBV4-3,TGCGCCAGCAGCCAAGGTCCCGGGGGAAGCTATGGCTACACCTTC,CASSQGPGGSYGYTF
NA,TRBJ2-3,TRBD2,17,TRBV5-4,TGTGCCAGCAGCTTGGGACTAGCGGGGAGTAGCACAGATACGCAGTATTTT,CASSLGLAGSSTDTQYF
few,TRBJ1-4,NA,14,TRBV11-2,TGTGCCAGCAGCACACATGCAACTAATGAAAAACTGTTTTTT,CASSTHATNEKLFF
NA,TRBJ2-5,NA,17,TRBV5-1,TGCGCCAGCAGCTTGGGCGGTTTCGGGGGACCTAAAGAGACCCAGTACTTC,CASSLGGFGGPKETQYF
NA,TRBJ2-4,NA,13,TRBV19,TGTGCCAGTAGTTCCACGGGCCCCGGCGTTCAGTACTTC,CASSSTGPGVQYF
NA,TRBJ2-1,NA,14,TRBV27,TGTGCCAGCAGAAGGAACCTGAGGTCCAATGAGCAGTTCTTC,CASRRNLRSNEQFF
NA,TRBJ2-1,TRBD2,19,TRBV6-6,TGTGCCAGCAGTCCCCAAGGACTAGCGGGGTCGAGTTTATACAATGAGCAGTTCTTC,CASSPQGLAGSSLYNEQFF